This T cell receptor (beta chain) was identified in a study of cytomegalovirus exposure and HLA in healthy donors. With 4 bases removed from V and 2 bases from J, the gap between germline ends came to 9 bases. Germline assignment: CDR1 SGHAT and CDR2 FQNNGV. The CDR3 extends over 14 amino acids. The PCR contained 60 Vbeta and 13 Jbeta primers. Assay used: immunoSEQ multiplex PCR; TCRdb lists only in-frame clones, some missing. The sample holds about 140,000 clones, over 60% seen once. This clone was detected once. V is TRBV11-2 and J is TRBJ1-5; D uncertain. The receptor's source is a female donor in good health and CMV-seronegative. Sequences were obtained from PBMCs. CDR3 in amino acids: CASSYRPGNQPQHF. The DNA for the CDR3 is TGTGCCAGCAGCTACCGTCCGGGCAATCAGCCCCAGCATTTT.